The clone carrying this T cell receptor (beta chain) was found a few times. Its antigen is currently unknown. The data were produced by immunoSEQ multiplex PCR, yet TCRdb's version contains in-frame clones alone and is incomplete. This sample has over a million clones, with approximately 70% found just once. This record belongs to a study of shared clonotypes between healthy human individuals. The V end was cut by 5 bases, the J end by 10 bases, with 12 bases between. The length of the CDR3 is 13 residues. Germline assignment: CDR1 SEHNR and CDR2 FQNEAQ (reference sequence). Study-wide points: It was the non-shared clonotypes that had lower generation probabilities than clonotypes shared by all four donors.

The chain employs TRBV7-9 and TRBJ1-6; unclear D gene. The clonotype originates from a man between 18 and 29 years old in good health. The specimen sequenced was memory CD4+ T cells sorted from blood. Indicated subset: CD45RA-negative fraction. As DNA, the CDR3 is TGTGCCAGCAGCGACCAGAAGGGATCACCCCTCCACTTT. Residues: CASSDQKGSPLHF. The whole variable domain, remainder taken from reference TRBV7-9 and TRBJ1-6, is DTGVSQNPRHKITKRGQNVTFRCDPISEHNRLYWYRQTLGQGPEFLTYFQNEAQLEKSRLLSDRFSAERPKGSFSTLEIQRTEQGDSAMYLCASSDQKGSPLHFGNGTRLTVT.